This T cell receptor beta chain was sequenced for a study of control samples from healthy donors and cancer patients. Profiled with immunoSEQ multiplex PCR; TCRdb holds only in-frame clones, not every one. The sample yields just under 80,000 clones, 85% to 90% seen once. Per the germline V gene, CDR1 is SQVTM and CDR2 is ANQGSEA. The CDR3 covers 15 residues. The V and J ends lost 4 bases and 5 bases, in that order; junction bases with no gene match: 10. Sequences were obtained from PBMCs. This TCR derives from a woman aged 60 to 75 with head and neck cancer. The chain carries TRBV29-1 and TRBJ2-5; 10 bases are shared with TRBD2. The CDR3 reads CSVGGASGSGETQYF. The CDR3 DNA sequence: TGCAGCGTTGGGGGGGCTAGCGGGAGCGGTGAGACCCAGTACTTC. The full variable domain, in which reference TRBV29-1 and TRBJ2-5 provide the parts outside the CDR3, is SAVISQKPSRDICQRGTSLTIQCQVDSQVTMMFWYRQQPGQSLTLIATANQGSEATYESGFVIDKFPISRPNLTFSTLTVSNMSPEDSSIYLCSVGGASGSGETQYFGPGTRLLVL.